The 21 T cell receptor beta chains in this list originate from one sample, sequenced in a study of cytomegalovirus exposure and HLA in healthy donors. The PCR contained 60 Vbeta and 13 Jbeta primers. Profiled with immunoSEQ multiplex PCR; TCRdb holds only in-frame clones, not every one. The sample records tens of thousands of clones, roughly 71% being singletons. The sequencing sample was made of PBMCs. The receptors were sampled from a man aged 40-50 years in good health and CMV-seropositive.

This rearrangement joins TRBV30 to TRBJ1-6; possibly TRBD1 for D (6 bases). Germline V gene sequence: CDR1 GTSNPN, CDR2 SVGIG (reference sequence). This CDR3 is built from 15 residues. V was pared by 3 bases and J by 3 bases, with 12 bases between. The CDR3 region is CAWSPGQIYNSPLHF. The CDR3 bases are TGTGCCTGGAGCCCCGGACAGATCTATAATTCACCCCTCCACTTT. Looking up the rest from reference TRBV30 and TRBJ1-6 gives the full variable domain: SQTIHQWPATLVQPVGSPLSLECTVEGTSNPNLYWYRQAAGRGLQLLFYSVGIGQISSEVPQNLSASRPQDRQFILSSKKLLLSDSGFYLCAWSPGQIYNSPLHFGNGTRLTVT.

The rearrangement links TRBV7-2 to TRBJ2-5; D possibly corresponds to TRBD1 (7 bases). Germline V gives CDR1 SGHTA, CDR2 FQGNSA. CDR3 length: 15 amino acids. Trimming took 5 bases from V and 5 from J, leaving 18 bases between them. This CDR3 reads CASSNRRQGGETQYF. The CDR3 region has the DNA TGTGCCAGCAGCAATCGTAGACAGGGAGGCGAGACCCAGTACTTC.

This clone has only a few counts. This rearrangement joins TRBV19 to TRBJ1-5, with 12 bases matching TRBD1. The CDR3 has 15 residues. V lost 4 bases and J lost 6; bases outside the gene matches: 4. Germline CDR1 LNHDA, CDR2 SQIVND (reference sequence). The CDR3 region has the DNA TGTGCCAGTAGTAGGGGGACAGGGGGCAGTCAGCCCCAGCATTTT. It specifies CASSRGTGGSQPQHF.

CDR3 protein: CASSFRNRDGYTF. CDR3 coding DNA: TGTGCCAGCAGTTTCCGGAACAGGGATGGCTACACCTTC. The gene calls are TRBV27 and TRBJ1-2; possibly TRBD1 for D (6 bases). This CDR3 is 13 amino acids long. Trimming stripped 3 bases from V and 6 bases from J, with 11 bases between. The germline gives CDR1 MNHEY, CDR2 SMNVEV (reference sequence).

This clone was counted a few times. V is TRBV10-2 and J is TRBJ1-4, with 7 bases identical to TRBD1. V was clipped by 10 bases and J by 8 bases; unmatched bases: 22. The CDR3 sequence is 17 residues long. The V gene's germline CDR1 is WSHSY and CDR2 SAAADI. CDR3 DNA sequence: TGCGCCATCTGTTTACAGGGGTTTGTTATGAACTGGGAAAAACTGTTTTTT. It translates to CAICLQGFVMNWEKLFF.

The gene calls are TRBV7-2 and TRBJ2-3, with TRBD2 identical over 12 bases. This CDR3 has 16 amino acids. The germline gives CDR1 SGHTA, CDR2 FQGNSA. J lost 2 bases, V lost 4 bases, and 4 bases had no gene match. The DNA for the CDR3 is TGTGCCAGCAGCTCGAGACTAGCGGGGGTCACAGATACGCAGTATTTT. It specifies CASSSRLAGVTDTQYF.

The chain employs TRBV30 and TRBJ1-4; perhaps TRBD1 as D (6 bases). CDR1 and CDR2 from the germline V gene are GTSNPN and SVGIG (reference sequence). The germline V and J ends were trimmed by 0 bases and 5 bases, with 10 bases remaining between them. CDR3 size: 14 residues. The CDR3, as DNA: TGTGCCTGGAGTGTAACCAGGGGAAATGAAAAACTGTTTTTT. Amino acid sequence: CAWSVTRGNEKLFF.

The chain combines TRBV5-1 with TRBJ1-6; 9 bases align to TRBD1. The V gene's germline CDR1 is SGHRS and CDR2 YFSETQ. J was trimmed by 8 bases and V by 4 bases; bases with no gene match: 7. The CDR3 has 15 residues. CDR3 region: CASSPAGTGYSPLHF. The CDR3 DNA is TGCGCCAGCAGCCCAGCCGGGACAGGGTATTCACCCCTCCACTTT.

The chain has TRBV6-6 and TRBJ1-1; TRBD1 matches at 9 bases. Germline-derived CDR1 and CDR2 are MNHNY and SVGAGI (reference sequence). The CDR3 is 15 amino acids. V lost 4 bases and J lost 3; bases outside the gene matches: 6. The CDR3 loop reads CASSSDRGTDTEAFF. The CDR3 DNA is TGTGCCAGCAGTTCGGACAGGGGAACGGACACTGAAGCTTTCTTT.

This sequence joins TRBV5-1 and TRBJ2-5; TRBD2 might be the D (6 bases). From germline, CDR1 is SGHRS and CDR2 YFSETQ. This CDR3 spans 14 amino acids. V lost 0 bases to trimming and J lost 5 bases, with 11 bases between them. CDR3 in amino acids: CASSLGPAGETQYF. The CDR3 region has the DNA TGCGCCAGCAGCTTGGGTCCGGCGGGGGAGACCCAGTACTTC.

The rearrangement joins TRBV6-5 to TRBJ1-2, with TRBD1 matching over 8 bases. Germline V gives CDR1 MNHEY, CDR2 SVGAGI. The CDR3 length is 13 residues. With 6 bases clipped from V and 5 bases from J, the junction kept 5 bases outside the gene matches. CDR3 sequence (DNA): TGTGCCAGCAGCCGGACAGGGAAGTATGGCTACACCTTC. Its protein is CASSRTGKYGYTF.

The chain uses TRBV7-7 and TRBJ2-2, with 9 bases fitting TRBD2. The junction had 9 bases not matched to a gene; V was cut back by 6 bases and J by 1 base. Germline assignment: CDR1 SSHAT and CDR2 FNYEAQ (reference sequence). This CDR3 is built from 17 residues. CDR3 DNA sequence: TGTGCCAGCAGTCGAGTGTGGACTAGCGAGAACACCGGGGAGCTGTTTTTT. It translates to CASSRVWTSENTGELFF.

V usage is TRBV6-5 and J usage is TRBJ1-2; 7 positions agree with TRBD1. CDR1 is MNHEY, CDR2 SVGAGI, per germline. CDR3 length: 14 residues. Germline trimming cut 0 bases from V and 4 bases from J; bases unmatched to any gene: 2. The CDR3: CASSYSGTVYGYTF. CDR3 DNA sequence: TGTGCCAGCAGTTACTCAGGGACAGTCTATGGCTACACCTTC.

The rearrangement links TRBV19 to TRBJ1-5; D gene ambiguous. V dropped 1 base and J dropped 5 bases, with 9 bases sitting between them. From germline, CDR1 is LNHDA and CDR2 SQIVND (reference sequence). This CDR3 contains 14 residues. The CDR3 sequence is CASSIVWGDQPQHF. DNA for the CDR3: TGTGCCAGTAGTATAGTGTGGGGAGATCAGCCCCAGCATTTT.

This clone occurred a few times. This chain joins TRBV19 and TRBJ2-3, with 7 bases identical to TRBD1. Germline assignment: CDR1 LNHDA and CDR2 SQIVND (reference sequence). CDR3 size: 15 residues. J was trimmed by 0 bases and V by 4 bases; bases with no gene match: 4. The CDR3 here is CASSTRQGSTDTQYF. The CDR3, as DNA: TGTGCCAGTAGTACTAGACAGGGAAGCACAGATACGCAGTATTTT. The whole variable domain, filled in from reference TRBV19 and TRBJ2-3, reads DGGITQSPKYLFRKEGQNVTLSCEQNLNHDAMYWYRQDPGQGLRLIYYSQIVNDFQKGDIAEGYSVSREKKESFPLTVTSAQKNPTAFYLCASSTRQGSTDTQYFGPGTRLTVL.

This chain uses TRBV5-1 with TRBJ2-3; the match to TRBD2 covers 13 bases. CDR3 length: 16 amino acids. Germline V gives CDR1 SGHRS, CDR2 YFSETQ. V lost 4 bases and J lost 2; bases outside the gene matches: 4. CDR3 sequence: CASSPGLAGTTDTQYF. CDR3 sequence (DNA): TGCGCCAGCAGCCCGGGACTAGCGGGGACCACAGATACGCAGTATTTT.

The genes are TRBV6-5 and TRBJ1-2, with D possibly being TRBD1 (5 bases). Germline V lookup: CDR1 MNHEY, CDR2 SVGAGI. V was trimmed by 2 bases and J by 1 base, leaving 8 bases between them. This CDR3 is 14 amino acids long. In DNA form, the CDR3 reads TGTGCCAGCAGTTACGGCGACAGTAACTATGGCTACACCTTC. Protein sequence: CASSYGDSNYGYTF.

The gene calls are TRBV6-5 and TRBJ1-2; TRBD1 matches at 8 bases. Germline CDR1 MNHEY, CDR2 SVGAGI. This CDR3 has 13 amino acids. The trim removed 2 bases at V and 8 bases at J, leaving 4 bases unmatched. CDR3 in DNA: TGTGCCAGCAGTTACGACAGGGGAGAGGGCTACACCTTC. Residues: CASSYDRGEGYTF.

This chain links TRBV7-9 with TRBJ2-7; TRBD2 is a possible D gene (6 bases). CDR1 is SEHNR, CDR2 FQNEAQ, per germline (reference sequence). CDR3 size: 15 residues. V was pared by 4 bases and J by 2 bases, with 15 bases between. The CDR3: CASSSDLGLTYEQYF. CDR3 in DNA: TGTGCCAGCAGCTCAGACCTTGGACTAACCTACGAGCAGTACTTC.

The V and J genes are TRBV18 and TRBJ2-3, with TRBD2 matching over 10 bases. CDR1 KGHSH and CDR2 LQKENI come from the germline V gene. With V trimmed by 2 bases and J by 0 bases, 2 bases remained unmatched. The length of the CDR3 is 16 residues. The CDR3 bases are TGTGCCAGCTCACCAGGGGGACTAGCGAGCACAGATACGCAGTATTTT. It yields the protein CASSPGGLASTDTQYF.

This clone has a handful of counts. The rearrangement links TRBV6-1 to TRBJ2-2; 10 bases fit TRBD2. With 7 bases clipped from V and 2 bases from J, the junction kept 4 bases outside the gene matches. Germline V lookup: CDR1 MNHNS, CDR2 SASEGT. The CDR3 covers 15 residues. This chain's CDR3 is CASKLAGPNTGELFF. The CDR3 DNA reads as TGTGCCAGCAAACTAGCGGGACCAAACACCGGGGAGCTGTTTTTT.